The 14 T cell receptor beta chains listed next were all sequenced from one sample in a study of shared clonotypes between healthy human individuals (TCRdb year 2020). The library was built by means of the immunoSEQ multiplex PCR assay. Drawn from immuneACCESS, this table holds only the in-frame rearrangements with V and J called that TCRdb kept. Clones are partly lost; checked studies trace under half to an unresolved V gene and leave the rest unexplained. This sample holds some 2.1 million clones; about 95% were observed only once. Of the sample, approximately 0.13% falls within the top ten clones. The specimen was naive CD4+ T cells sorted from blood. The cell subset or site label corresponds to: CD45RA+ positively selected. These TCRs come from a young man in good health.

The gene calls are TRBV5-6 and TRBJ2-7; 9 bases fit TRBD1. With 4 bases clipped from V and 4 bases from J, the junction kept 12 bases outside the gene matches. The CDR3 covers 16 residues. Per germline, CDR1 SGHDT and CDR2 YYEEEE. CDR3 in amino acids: CASSAGTGFLMYEQYF. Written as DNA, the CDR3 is TGTGCCAGCAGCGCGGGGACAGGGTTTCTTATGTACGAGCAGTACTTC.

The CDR3 is CASSLEWHYEQYF. As DNA, the CDR3 is TGTGCCAGCAGCTTAGAGTGGCACTACGAGCAGTACTTC. V is TRBV7-8 and J is TRBJ2-7, with no clear D. The V gene's germline CDR1 is SGHVS and CDR2 FQNEAQ. V was cut by 1 base and J by 3 bases, with 7 bases left in between. The CDR3 is 13 amino acids. The complete variable domain, with remaining parts taken from reference TRBV7-8 and TRBJ2-7, reads GAGVSQSPRYKVAKRGQDVALRCDPISGHVSLFWYQQALGQGPEFLTYFQNEAQLDKSGLPSDRFFAERPEGSVSTLKIQRTQQEDSAVYLCASSLEWHYEQYFGPGTRLTVT.

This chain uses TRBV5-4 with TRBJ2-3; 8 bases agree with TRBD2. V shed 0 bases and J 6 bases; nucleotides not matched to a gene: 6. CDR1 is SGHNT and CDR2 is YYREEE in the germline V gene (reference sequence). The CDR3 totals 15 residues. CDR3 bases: TGTGCCAGCAGCTTGGACCCGGGGGGGCTGGATACGCAGTATTTT. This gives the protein CASSLDPGGLDTQYF.

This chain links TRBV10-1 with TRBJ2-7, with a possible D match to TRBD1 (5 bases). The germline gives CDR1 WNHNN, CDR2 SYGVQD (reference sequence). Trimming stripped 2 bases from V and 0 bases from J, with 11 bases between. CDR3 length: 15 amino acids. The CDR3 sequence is CASSEVQGSSYEQYF. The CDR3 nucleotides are TGCGCCAGCAGTGAGGTCCAGGGTAGCTCCTACGAGCAGTACTTC.

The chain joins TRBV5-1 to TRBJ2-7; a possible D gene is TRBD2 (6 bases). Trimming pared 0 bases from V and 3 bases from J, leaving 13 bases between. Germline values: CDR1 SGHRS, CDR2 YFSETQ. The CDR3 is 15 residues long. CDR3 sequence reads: CASSLALSGDYEQYF. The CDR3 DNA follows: TGCGCCAGCAGCTTGGCCCTTAGCGGTGACTACGAGCAGTACTTC.

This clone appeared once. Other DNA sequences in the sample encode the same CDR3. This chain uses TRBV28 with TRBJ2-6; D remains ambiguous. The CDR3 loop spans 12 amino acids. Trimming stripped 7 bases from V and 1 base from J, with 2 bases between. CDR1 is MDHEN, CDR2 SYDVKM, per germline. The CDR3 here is CASTSGANVLTF. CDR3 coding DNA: TGTGCCAGCACATCTGGGGCCAACGTCCTGACTTTC. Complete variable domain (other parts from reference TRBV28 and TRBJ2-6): DVKVTQSSRYLVKRTGEKVFLECVQDMDHENMFWYRQDPGLGLRLIYFSYDVKMKEKGDIPEGYSVSREKKERFSLILESASTNQTSMYLCASTSGANVLTFGAGSRLTVL.

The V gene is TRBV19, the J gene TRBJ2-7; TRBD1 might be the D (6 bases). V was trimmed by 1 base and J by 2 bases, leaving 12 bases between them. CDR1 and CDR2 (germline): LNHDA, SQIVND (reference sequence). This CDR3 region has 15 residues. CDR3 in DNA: TGTGCCAGTAGTATAGCTAGGACAGAGACCTACGAGCAGTACTTC. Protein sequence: CASSIARTETYEQYF.

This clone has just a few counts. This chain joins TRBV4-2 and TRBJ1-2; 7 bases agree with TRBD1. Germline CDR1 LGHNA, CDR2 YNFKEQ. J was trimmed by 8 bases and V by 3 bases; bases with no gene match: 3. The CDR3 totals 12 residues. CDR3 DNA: TGTGCCAGCAGCCAGACAGGGACGGGCTACACCTTC. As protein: CASSQTGTGYTF.

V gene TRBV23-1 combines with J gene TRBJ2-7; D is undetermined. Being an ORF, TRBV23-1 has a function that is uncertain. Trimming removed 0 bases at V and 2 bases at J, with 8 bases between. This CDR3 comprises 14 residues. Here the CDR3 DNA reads TGCGCCAGCAGTCAATCGACGCCAACCTACGAGCAGTACTTC. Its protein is CASSQSTPTYEQYF.

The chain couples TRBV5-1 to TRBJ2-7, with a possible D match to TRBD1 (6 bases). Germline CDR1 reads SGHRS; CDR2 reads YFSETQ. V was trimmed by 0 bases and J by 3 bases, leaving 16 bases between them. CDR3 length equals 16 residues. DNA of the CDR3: TGCGCCAGCAGCTTGGCCGGACCGGGACAAGGCTACGAGCAGTACTTC. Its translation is CASSLAGPGQGYEQYF.

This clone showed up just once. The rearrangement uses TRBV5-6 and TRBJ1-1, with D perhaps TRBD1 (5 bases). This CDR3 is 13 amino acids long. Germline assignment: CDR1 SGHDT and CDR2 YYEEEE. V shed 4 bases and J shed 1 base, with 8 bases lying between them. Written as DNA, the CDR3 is TGTGCCAGCAGCCGTGGACAGAACACTGAAGCTTTCTTT. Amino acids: CASSRGQNTEAFF.

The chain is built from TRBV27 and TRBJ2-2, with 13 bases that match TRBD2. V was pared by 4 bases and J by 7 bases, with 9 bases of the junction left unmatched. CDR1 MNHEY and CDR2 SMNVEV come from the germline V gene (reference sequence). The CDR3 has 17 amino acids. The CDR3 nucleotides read TGTGCCAGCAGTTCCGGACTAGCGGGAGTTTATGTCGGGGAGCTGTTTTTT. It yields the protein CASSSGLAGVYVGELFF.

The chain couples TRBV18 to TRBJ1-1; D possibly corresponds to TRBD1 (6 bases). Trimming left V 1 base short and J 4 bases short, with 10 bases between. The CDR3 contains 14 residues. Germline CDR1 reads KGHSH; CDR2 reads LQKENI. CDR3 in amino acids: CASSPHQGITEAFF. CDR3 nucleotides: TGTGCCAGCTCACCACACCAGGGGATCACTGAAGCTTTCTTT.

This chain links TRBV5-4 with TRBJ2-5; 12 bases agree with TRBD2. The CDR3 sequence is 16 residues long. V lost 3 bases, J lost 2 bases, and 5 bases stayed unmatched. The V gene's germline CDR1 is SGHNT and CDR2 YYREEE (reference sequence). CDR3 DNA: TGTGCCAGCAGCTCGAATCTAGCGGGGGGGCAAGAGACCCAGTACTTC. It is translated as CASSSNLAGGQETQYF.